A single sample gave rise to the 16 T cell receptor beta chains below, sequenced in a study of blood T cell repertoires in COVID-19. Data came from immunoSEQ multiplex PCR; TCRdb stores just in-frame clones and leaves some out. The table includes a few hundred thousand clones, 89% detected once. The material sequenced was peripheral blood. These receptors all come from a woman in her 30s with COVID-19, enrolled during active disease.

This chain joins TRBV21-1 and TRBJ2-5; TRBD2 was called by the table and not checked on the DNA. TRBV21-1 is deemed a pseudogene. CDR3 length: 17 residues. The CDR3 here is CASSKATSGGDQETQYF. The DNA for the CDR3 is TGTGCCAGCAGCAAAGCGACTAGCGGGGGGGACCAAGAGACCCAGTACTTC.

This clone was counted a single time. This chain uses TRBV21-1 with TRBJ2-7; TRBD2 reflects the table's D call only, with no check against the DNA. TRBV21-1 is an annotated pseudogene. This CDR3 region has 12 residues. As DNA, the CDR3 is TGTGCCAGCAGCAAAGCCCGGTGGGAGCAGTACTTC. Translation gives CASSKARWEQYF.

This chain connects TRBV19 to TRBJ1-4; no clear D gene. Germline V gene data show CDR1 as LNHDA and CDR2 as SQIVND (reference sequence). This CDR3 comprises 16 residues. V lost 3 bases to trimming and J lost 0 bases, with 11 bases between them. CDR3 loop: CASSMPGGATNEKLFF. CDR3 bases: TGTGCCAGTAGTATGCCCGGCGGCGCAACTAATGAAAAACTGTTTTTT.

V usage is TRBV11-3 and J usage is TRBJ2-7; 15 nucleotides agree with TRBD2. Germline V gene sequence: CDR1 SGHNT, CDR2 YENEEA. This CDR3 contains 15 residues. V was pared by 4 bases and J by 5 bases, with 3 bases of the junction left unmatched. The CDR3 DNA reads TGTGCCAGCAGCTCCCGGACTAGCGGGAGGGACGAGCAGTACGTC. It translates to CASSSRTSGRDEQYV.

The V call is TRBV5-6, the J call TRBJ2-3; D gene unclear. The CDR3 has 13 amino acids. V was clipped by 6 bases and J by 2 bases, with 10 bases between them. Germline V CDR1 and CDR2: SGHDT, YYEEEE. The DNA of the CDR3 is TGTGCCAGCATAGACTCCTACACAGATACGCAGTATTTT. Its protein product is CASIDSYTDTQYF.

V is TRBV10-3 and J is TRBJ2-2; 7 positions match TRBD1. The CDR3 length is 14 residues. J gave up 4 bases and V 6 bases, and 5 bases lay outside the gene matches. Germline V gives CDR1 ENHRY, CDR2 SYGVKD. CDR3 bases: TGTGCCATCAGCTCAGGGGGAAGCACCGGGGAGCTGTTTTTT. Amino acids: CAISSGGSTGELFF.

The chain recombines TRBV11-2 with TRBJ2-3, with 7 bases lining up with TRBD1. The CDR3 is 15 residues long. In germline, CDR1 is SGHAT, CDR2 FQNNGV. V dropped 5 bases and J dropped 2; count of bases not matched to a gene: 7. In nucleotides, the CDR3 is TGTGCCAGCAGCCATGCCGGGACAGCCACAGATACGCAGTATTTT. Residues: CASSHAGTATDTQYF.

This chain joins TRBV10-3 and TRBJ1-3; D is perhaps TRBD1 (5 bases). The CDR3 spans 13 residues. Trimming took 2 bases from V and 3 from J, leaving 5 bases between them. CDR1 and CDR2 (germline): ENHRY, SYGVKD. DNA for the CDR3: TGTGCCATCAGTGAGGACAGTGGAAACACCATATATTTT. Encoded protein: CAISEDSGNTIYF.

This clone was picked up a small number of times. The chain is built from TRBV19 and TRBJ2-1; 12 bases line up with TRBD2. V gave up 4 bases and J gave up 8 bases; unmatched junction bases: 3. The CDR3 extends over 14 amino acids. Germline V gene sequence: CDR1 LNHDA, CDR2 SQIVND (reference sequence). The CDR3 DNA reads TGTGCCAGTAGTACGACTAGCGGGAGTGATGAGCAGTTCTTC. Encoded protein: CASSTTSGSDEQFF.

CDR3 DNA sequence: TGTGCCACCAGTGGTCGGGACAGGGGGTCTGGTACGCAGTATTTT. It specifies CATSGRDRGSGTQYF. V gene TRBV24-1 combines with J gene TRBJ2-3; 11 bases align to TRBD1. The CDR3 loop spans 15 amino acids. Germline assignment: CDR1 KGHDR and CDR2 SFDVKD. J gave up 8 bases and V 5 bases, and 8 bases lay outside the gene matches.

CDR3 sequence (DNA): TGTGCCAGCAGTTTAATAGTCAGGGGGCCTATAGCCAAAAACATTCAGTACTTC. Translating it yields CASSLIVRGPIAKNIQYF. The V gene is TRBV28, the J gene TRBJ2-4; 8 positions agree with TRBD1. J lost 0 bases, V lost 2 bases, and 9 bases had no gene match. The V gene's germline CDR1 is MDHEN and CDR2 SYDVKM. The CDR3 is 18 amino acids.

The chain employs TRBV16 and TRBJ1-1; D unresolved. Deletions cut 0 bases from V and 0 bases from J, with 5 bases between. The CDR3 length is 14 residues. Germline assignment: CDR1 KGHSY and CDR2 FQNENV. The DNA for the CDR3 is TGTGCCAGCAGCCAATCCCCCATGAACACTGAAGCTTTCTTT. Its protein is CASSQSPMNTEAFF.

The V call is TRBV7-2, the J call TRBJ2-1; TRBD1 matches at 11 bases. V trimming: 5 bases; J trimming: 6 bases; junction bases outside the gene matches: 6. This CDR3 spans 15 amino acids. The germline CDR1 and CDR2 sequences are SGHTA and FQGNSA. CDR3 DNA sequence: TGTGCCAGCAGCCCGGGGACAGGGGGGAGCAATGAGCAGTTCTTC. Its protein product is CASSPGTGGSNEQFF.

The genes are TRBV7-9 and TRBJ2-5, with unresolved D. Germline V lookup: CDR1 SEHNR, CDR2 FQNEAQ (reference sequence). CDR3 length: 14 residues. V lost 5 bases and J 5 bases, leaving 15 bases between the germline ends. This CDR3 reads CASSRVAALETQYF. CDR3 sequence (DNA): TGTGCCAGCAGCCGAGTGGCGGCACTGGAGACCCAGTACTTC.

CDR3 nucleotide sequence: TGTGCCAGCAGCCAACAGGGGGCTGAGGACTATAATTCACCCCTCCACTTT. This gives the protein CASSQQGAEDYNSPLHF. The chain links TRBV14 to TRBJ1-6; TRBD1 matches at 8 bases. CDR3 length equals 17 residues. The germline V gene encodes CDR1 SGHDN and CDR2 FVKESK. After removal of 2 bases from V and 3 bases from J, the junction contained 6 bases not matched to a gene.

The chain links TRBV24-1 to TRBJ1-2, with 8 bases that match TRBD1. Trimming cost V 5 bases and J 4 bases; bases outside gene matches: 11. Germline V gene sequence: CDR1 KGHDR, CDR2 SFDVKD. The CDR3 has 16 residues. In DNA form, the CDR3 reads TGTGCCACCAGTGGCTCCCCGGGACAGGAATTCTATGGCTACACCTTC. Translated: CATSGSPGQEFYGYTF.